Sequencing of this T cell receptor (beta chain) was carried out in a study of shared clonotypes between healthy human individuals. Study-wide context: Researchers drew samples from two women and three men aged 18 to 49. Each donor's CD4 naive and CD4 memory cells filled three plates apiece, CD8 naive two, and CD8 memory one.

V gave up 3 bases and J gave up 2 bases, with 17 bases separating them. In germline, CDR1 is SGHVS, CDR2 FQNEAQ. CDR3 length: 16 amino acids. Original processing notes: ImmunoSEQ sequences covered only the junction and lacked quality scores; filtering therefore differed. TCRdb's table, derived via immunoSEQ multiplex PCR, lists solely in-frame clones and lacks some. That table supplies the V and J calls and clone size; D and trimming were determined from the DNA. The sample carries 550,000 to 650,000 clones, 95% to 96% recorded once. As regards this clone: The target antigen is unknown.

CD45RO-negative, CCR7-selected cells formed the naive CD8 fraction, which excluded terminally differentiated effector memory CD45RA+ cells. Study findings and constraints: The study generally estimated greater richness for naive than memory subsets.

This TCR was recovered from a woman under 40 in good health. The sample was naive CD8+ T cells sorted from blood. The J gene is TRBJ2-7, the V gene TRBV7-8; a possible D gene is TRBD2 (6 bases). The CDR3 region has the DNA TGTGCCAGCAGCTTTACCTACCGGGACTGGGCCTACGAGCAGTACTTC. As protein: CASSFTYRDWAYEQYF.